The 10 T cell receptor beta chains below all came from one sample that was sequenced in a study of blood T cell repertoires in COVID-19. Assay: immunoSEQ multiplex PCR; the TCRdb copy retains only in-frame clones and omits some. Among about 100,000 clones, almost 80% were seen once, and the ten largest hold roughly a third. The sequenced sample consisted of peripheral blood. The source of these receptors is a man in his sixties or seventies with active or convalescent COVID-19.

The V and J genes are TRBV4-3 and TRBJ1-3, with D maybe TRBD1 (6 bases). V was shortened by 6 bases and J by 4 bases, with 10 bases between the two germline ends. The germline V gene encodes CDR1 LGHNA and CDR2 YSLEER. CDR3 length equals 13 residues. CDR3 coding DNA: TGCGCCAGCAGTCCCGACAGGGGAAACACCATATATTTT. This codes for CASSPDRGNTIYF.

V usage is TRBV3-1 (or the pseudogene TRBV3-2) and J usage is TRBJ2-7, with 7 bases matching TRBD2. The germline CDR1 and CDR2 sequences are LGHDT and YNNKEL (reference sequence). V lost 1 base and J lost 2; bases outside the gene matches: 5. This CDR3 spans 15 amino acids. Here the CDR3 reads CASSQAWGGAYEQYF. As DNA, the CDR3 is TGTGCCAGCAGCCAAGCTTGGGGGGGGGCCTACGAGCAGTACTTC.

The rearrangement links TRBV4-1 to TRBJ2-3; 9 bases line up with TRBD1. Unmatched junction bases numbered 18, after V lost 4 bases and J lost 1 base. Germline-derived CDR1 and CDR2 are MGHRA and YSYEKL. The CDR3 sequence is 20 residues long. CDR3: CASSPSPGQGLFFGTDTQYF. The CDR3, as DNA: TGCGCCAGCAGCCCATCTCCGGGACAGGGACTTTTTTTCGGCACAGATACGCAGTATTTT.

The chain combines TRBV6-5 with TRBJ2-7; 8 bases align to TRBD2. Per germline, CDR1 MNHEY and CDR2 SVGAGI. After removal of 2 bases from V and 5 bases from J, the junction contained 5 bases not matched to a gene. The CDR3 loop spans 14 amino acids. For the CDR3, the DNA is TGTGCCAGCAGTTACGGGACTAGTTGGGACGAGCAGTACTTC. This encodes CASSYGTSWDEQYF.

This chain links TRBV18 with TRBJ2-2; D is possibly TRBD2 (6 bases). The CDR3 runs to 15 residues. V was shortened by 3 bases and J by 2 bases, with 10 bases between the two germline ends. Germline V CDR1 and CDR2: KGHSH, LQKENI. The CDR3 nucleotides read TGTGCCAGCTCACCGGAGGGATCCAACACCGGGGAGCTGTTTTTT. Translating gives CASSPEGSNTGELFF. Based on the CDR3 plus reference TRBV18 and TRBJ2-2, the full variable domain is NAGVMQNPRHLVRRRGQEARLRCSPMKGHSHVYWYRQLPEEGLKFMVYLQKENIIDESGMPKERFSAEFPKEGPSILRIQQVVRGDSAAYFCASSPEGSNTGELFFGEGSRLTVL.

The chain has TRBV14 and TRBJ2-7; tentatively, D is TRBD1 (6 bases). V shed 0 bases and J shed 2 bases, with 11 bases lying between them. The CDR3 runs to 15 residues. CDR1 is SGHDN, CDR2 FVKESK, per germline. The CDR3 here is CASSQDPGVPYEQYF. The CDR3 DNA sequence: TGTGCCAGCAGCCAAGATCCAGGGGTCCCCTACGAGCAGTACTTC.

This chain's CDR3 is CATSDADSYEQYF. Here the CDR3 DNA reads TGTGCCACCAGTGATGCTGACAGTTACGAGCAGTACTTC. The V gene is TRBV24-1, the J gene TRBJ2-7; D may be TRBD1 (5 bases). Germline V gives CDR1 KGHDR, CDR2 SFDVKD. Trimming pared 3 bases from V and 4 bases from J, leaving 9 bases between. The CDR3 is 13 residues long.

The CDR3 coding sequence is TGCGCCAGCAGCCGGGACAGGCAACGAGACAATGAGCAGTTCTTC. Its translation: CASSRDRQRDNEQFF. The chain employs TRBV4-1 and TRBJ2-1; the match to TRBD1 covers 8 bases. The trim removed 4 bases at V and 5 bases at J, leaving 7 bases unmatched. This CDR3 comprises 15 residues. Germline values: CDR1 MGHRA, CDR2 YSYEKL.

The chain employs TRBV18 and TRBJ1-1; no clear D. V was shortened by 3 bases and J by 10 bases, with 21 bases between the two germline ends. The CDR3 is 15 residues long. The germline gives CDR1 KGHSH, CDR2 LQKENI. This CDR3 is CASSPLSNERGRAFF. The CDR3 DNA follows: TGTGCCAGCTCACCTCTCAGCAATGAACGAGGGCGAGCTTTCTTT.

The chain joins TRBV24-1 to TRBJ2-1, with a tentative D call TRBD2 (6 bases). V dropped 0 bases and J dropped 1 base, with 9 bases sitting between them. The CDR3 has 16 amino acids. CDR1 and CDR2 (germline): KGHDR, SFDVKD. DNA for the CDR3: TGTGCCACCAGTGATTTGCTCGGGGGATCCTACAATGAGCAGTTCTTC. Translation: CATSDLLGGSYNEQFF.